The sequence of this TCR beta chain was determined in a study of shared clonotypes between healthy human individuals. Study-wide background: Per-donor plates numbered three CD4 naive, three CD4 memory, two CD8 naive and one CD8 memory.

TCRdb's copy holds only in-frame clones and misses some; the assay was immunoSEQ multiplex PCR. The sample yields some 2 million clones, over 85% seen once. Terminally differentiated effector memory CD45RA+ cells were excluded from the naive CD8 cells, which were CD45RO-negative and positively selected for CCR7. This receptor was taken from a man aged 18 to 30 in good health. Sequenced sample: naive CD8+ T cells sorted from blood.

As DNA, the CDR3 is TGCGCCAGCAGCCAGGGCGTCAGGGACTCCTACGAGCAGTACTTC. This codes for CASSQGVRDSYEQYF. This rearrangement joins TRBV4-1 to TRBJ2-7, with D possibly being TRBD1 (5 bases). CDR1 is MGHRA and CDR2 is YSYEKL in the germline V gene. V was shortened by 3 bases and J by 0 bases, with 12 bases between the two germline ends. The CDR3 has 15 amino acids.